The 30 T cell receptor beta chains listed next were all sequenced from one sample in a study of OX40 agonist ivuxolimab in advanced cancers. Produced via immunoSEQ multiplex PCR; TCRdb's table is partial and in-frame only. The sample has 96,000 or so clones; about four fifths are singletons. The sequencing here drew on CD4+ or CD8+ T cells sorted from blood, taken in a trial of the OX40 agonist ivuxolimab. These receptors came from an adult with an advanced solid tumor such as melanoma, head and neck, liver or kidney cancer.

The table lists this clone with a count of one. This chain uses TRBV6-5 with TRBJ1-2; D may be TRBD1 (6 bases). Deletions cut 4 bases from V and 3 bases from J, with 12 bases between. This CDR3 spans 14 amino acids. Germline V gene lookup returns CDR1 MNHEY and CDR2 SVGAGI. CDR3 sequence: CASSWGGLDYGYTF. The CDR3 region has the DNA TGTGCCAGCAGTTGGGGGGGCCTTGACTATGGCTACACCTTC.

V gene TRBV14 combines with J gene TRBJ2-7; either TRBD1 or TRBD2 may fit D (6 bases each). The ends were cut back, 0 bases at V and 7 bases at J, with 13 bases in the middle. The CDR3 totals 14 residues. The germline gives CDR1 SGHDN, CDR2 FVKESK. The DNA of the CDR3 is TGTGCCAGCAGCCAAGATGGGGGGCTTCGGGAGCAGTACTTC. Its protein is CASSQDGGLREQYF.

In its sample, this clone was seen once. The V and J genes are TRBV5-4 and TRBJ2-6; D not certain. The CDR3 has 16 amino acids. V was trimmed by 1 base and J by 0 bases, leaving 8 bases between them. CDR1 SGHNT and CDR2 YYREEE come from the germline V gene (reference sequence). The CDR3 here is CASSLNPNSGANVLTF. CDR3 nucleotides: TGTGCCAGCAGCTTGAATCCGAACTCTGGGGCCAACGTCCTGACTTTC.

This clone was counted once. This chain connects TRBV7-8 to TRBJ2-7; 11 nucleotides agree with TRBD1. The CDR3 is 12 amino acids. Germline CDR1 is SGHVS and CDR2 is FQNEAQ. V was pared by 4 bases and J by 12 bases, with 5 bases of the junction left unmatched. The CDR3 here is CASSSGQGARYF. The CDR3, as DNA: TGTGCCAGCAGCTCCGGACAGGGGGCGCGGTACTTC.

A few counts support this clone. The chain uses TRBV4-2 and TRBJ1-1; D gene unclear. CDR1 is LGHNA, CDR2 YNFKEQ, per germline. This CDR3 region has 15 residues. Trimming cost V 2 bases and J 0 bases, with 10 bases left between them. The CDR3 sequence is CASSQPHILNTEAFF. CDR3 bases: TGTGCCAGCAGCCAACCACATATCTTGAACACTGAAGCTTTCTTT.

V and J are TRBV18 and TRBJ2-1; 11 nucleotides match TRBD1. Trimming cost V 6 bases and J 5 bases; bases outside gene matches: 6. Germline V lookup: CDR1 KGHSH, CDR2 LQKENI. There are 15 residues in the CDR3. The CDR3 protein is CASSTGQGAHNEQFF. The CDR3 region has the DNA TGTGCCAGCTCGACCGGACAGGGGGCCCACAATGAGCAGTTCTTC. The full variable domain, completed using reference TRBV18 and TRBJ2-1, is NAGVMQNPRHLVRRRGQEARLRCSPMKGHSHVYWYRQLPEEGLKFMVYLQKENIIDESGMPKERFSAEFPKEGPSILRIQQVVRGDSAAYFCASSTGQGAHNEQFFGPGTRLTVL.

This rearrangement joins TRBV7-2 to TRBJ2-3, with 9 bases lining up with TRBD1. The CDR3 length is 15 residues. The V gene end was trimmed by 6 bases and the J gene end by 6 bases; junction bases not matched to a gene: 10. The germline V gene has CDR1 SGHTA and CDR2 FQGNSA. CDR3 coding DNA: TGTGCCAGCAGTCGGGACAGGGATCGTACGGATACGCAGTATTTT. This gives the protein CASSRDRDRTDTQYF. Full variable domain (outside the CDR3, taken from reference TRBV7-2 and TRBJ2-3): GAGVSQSPSNKVTEKGKDVELRCDPISGHTALYWYRQSLGQGLEFLIYFQGNSAPDKSGLPSDRFSAERTGGSVSTLTIQRTQQEDSAVYLCASSRDRDRTDTQYFGPGTRLTVL.

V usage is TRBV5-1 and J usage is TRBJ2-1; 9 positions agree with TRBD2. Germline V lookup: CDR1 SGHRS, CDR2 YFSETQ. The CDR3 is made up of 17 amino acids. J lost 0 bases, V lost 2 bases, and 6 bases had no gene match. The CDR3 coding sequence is TGCGCCAGCAGCTTTGCGGGAGGGGCTAGCTCCTACAATGAGCAGTTCTTC. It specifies CASSFAGGASSYNEQFF.

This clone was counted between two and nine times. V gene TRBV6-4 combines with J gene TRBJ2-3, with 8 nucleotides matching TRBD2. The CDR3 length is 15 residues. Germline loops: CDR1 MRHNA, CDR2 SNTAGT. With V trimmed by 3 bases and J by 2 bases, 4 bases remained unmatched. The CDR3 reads CASSDTSGTTDTQYF. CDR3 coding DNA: TGTGCCAGCAGTGATACTAGCGGCACCACAGATACGCAGTATTTT.

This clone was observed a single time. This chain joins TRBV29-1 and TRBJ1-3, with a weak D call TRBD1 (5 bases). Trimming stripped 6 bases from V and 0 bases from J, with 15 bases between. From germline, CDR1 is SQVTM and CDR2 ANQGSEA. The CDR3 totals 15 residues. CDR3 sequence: CSVAEGQGSGNTIYF. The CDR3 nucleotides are TGCAGCGTCGCTGAGGGGCAGGGCTCTGGAAACACCATATATTTT.

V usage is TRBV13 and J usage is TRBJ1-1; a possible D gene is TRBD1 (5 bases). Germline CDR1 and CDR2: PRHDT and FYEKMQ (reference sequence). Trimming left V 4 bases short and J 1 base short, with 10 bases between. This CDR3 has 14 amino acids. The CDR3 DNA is TGTGCCAGCAGCTCTGGACACCAGAACACTGAAGCTTTCTTT. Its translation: CASSSGHQNTEAFF.

CDR3 loop: CASSRGNYAKNIQYF. In nucleotides, the CDR3 is TGTGCCAGCAGCCGCGGCAACTACGCCAAAAACATTCAGTACTTC. This chain links TRBV7-2 with TRBJ2-4; D remains unclear. The germline CDR1 and CDR2 sequences are SGHTA and FQGNSA. The germline V and J ends were trimmed by 5 bases and 1 base, with 12 bases remaining between them. This CDR3 contains 15 residues. Based on the CDR3 plus reference TRBV7-2 and TRBJ2-4, the full variable domain is GAGVSQSPSNKVTEKGKDVELRCDPISGHTALYWYRQSLGQGLEFLIYFQGNSAPDKSGLPSDRFSAERTGGSVSTLTIQRTQQEDSAVYLCASSRGNYAKNIQYFGAGTRLSVL.

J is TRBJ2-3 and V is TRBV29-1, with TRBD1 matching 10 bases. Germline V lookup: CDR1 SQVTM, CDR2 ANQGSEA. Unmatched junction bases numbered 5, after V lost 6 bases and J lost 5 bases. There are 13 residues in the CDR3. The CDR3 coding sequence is TGCAGCGTGCTCGACAGGGGGCTAGATACGCAGTATTTT. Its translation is CSVLDRGLDTQYF.

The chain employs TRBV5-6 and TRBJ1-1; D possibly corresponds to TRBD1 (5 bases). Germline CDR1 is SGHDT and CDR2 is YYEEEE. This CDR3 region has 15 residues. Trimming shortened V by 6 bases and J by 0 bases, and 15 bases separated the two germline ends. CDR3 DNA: TGTGCCAGCAACCGACAGTGGCCCATGAACACTGAAGCTTTCTTT. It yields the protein CASNRQWPMNTEAFF. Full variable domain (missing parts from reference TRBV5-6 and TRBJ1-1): DAGVTQSPTHLIKTRGQQVTLRCSPKSGHDTVSWYQQALGQGPQFIFQYYEEEERQRGNFPDRFSGHQFPNYSSELNVNALLLGDSALYLCASNRQWPMNTEAFFGQGTRLTVV.

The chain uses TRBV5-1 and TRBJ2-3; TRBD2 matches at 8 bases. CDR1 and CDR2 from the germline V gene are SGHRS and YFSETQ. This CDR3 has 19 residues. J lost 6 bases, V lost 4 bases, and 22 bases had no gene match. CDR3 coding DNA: TGCGCCAGCAGCCTCGTGACTAGAACGGGAGGGCCGGAATCGGATACGCAGTATTTT. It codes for CASSLVTRTGGPESDTQYF.

The CDR3 here is CASSYTAGNEKLFF. CDR3 sequence (DNA): TGTGCCAGCAGTTACACGGCGGGTAATGAAAAACTGTTTTTT. J is TRBJ1-4 and V is TRBV6-5; D is unresolved. The CDR3 sequence is 14 residues long. Per germline, CDR1 MNHEY and CDR2 SVGAGI. V was shortened by 2 bases and J by 4 bases, with 8 bases between the two germline ends.

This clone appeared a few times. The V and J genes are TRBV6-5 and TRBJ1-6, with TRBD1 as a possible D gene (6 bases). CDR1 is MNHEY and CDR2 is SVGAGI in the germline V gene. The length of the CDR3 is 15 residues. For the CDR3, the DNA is TGTGCGTGTCGTGGGTGGACAGACGGTATATCACCCCTCCACTTT. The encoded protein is CACRGWTDGISPLHF.

The CDR3 DNA reads TGTGCCTGGAGTGCGACAGGGGTCCGAGAGACCCAGTACTTC. Amino acid sequence: CAWSATGVRETQYF. The V and J genes are TRBV30 and TRBJ2-5; 8 bases map to TRBD1. In germline, CDR1 is GTSNPN, CDR2 SVGIG (reference sequence). Losses at the gene ends were 1 base for V and 4 bases for J; bases not matched to a gene: 5. The CDR3 spans 14 residues.

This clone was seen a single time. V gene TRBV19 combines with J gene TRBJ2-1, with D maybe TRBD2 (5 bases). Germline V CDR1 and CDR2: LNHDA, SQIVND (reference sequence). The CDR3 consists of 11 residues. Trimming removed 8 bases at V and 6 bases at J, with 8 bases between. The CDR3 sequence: CASLEGNEQFF. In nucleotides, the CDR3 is TGTGCCAGTCTAGAGGGCAATGAGCAGTTCTTC.

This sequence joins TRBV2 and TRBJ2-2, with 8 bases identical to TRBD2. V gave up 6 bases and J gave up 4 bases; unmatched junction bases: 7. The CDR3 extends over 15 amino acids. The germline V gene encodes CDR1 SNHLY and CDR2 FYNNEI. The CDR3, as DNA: TGTGCCAGCAGAAGAGCGGGAGAGGGCACCGGGGAGCTGTTTTTT. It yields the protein CASRRAGEGTGELFF.

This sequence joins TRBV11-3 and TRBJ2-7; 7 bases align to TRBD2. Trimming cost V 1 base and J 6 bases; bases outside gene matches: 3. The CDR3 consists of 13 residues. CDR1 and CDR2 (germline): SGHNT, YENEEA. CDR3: CASSLAPGGEQYF. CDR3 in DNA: TGTGCCAGCAGCTTAGCTCCGGGGGGCGAGCAGTACTTC. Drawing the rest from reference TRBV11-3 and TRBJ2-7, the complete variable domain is EAGVVQSPRYKIIEKKQPVAFWCNPISGHNTLYWYLQNLGQGPELLIRYENEEAVDDSQLPKDRFSAERLKGVDSTLKIQPAELGDSAVYLCASSLAPGGEQYFGPGTRLTVT.

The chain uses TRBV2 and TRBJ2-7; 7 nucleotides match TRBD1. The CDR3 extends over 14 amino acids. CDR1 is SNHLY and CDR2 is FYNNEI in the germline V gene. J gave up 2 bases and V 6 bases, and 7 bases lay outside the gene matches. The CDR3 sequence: CASRGQLSTYEQYF. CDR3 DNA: TGTGCCAGCAGGGGACAGCTCTCTACCTACGAGCAGTACTTC.

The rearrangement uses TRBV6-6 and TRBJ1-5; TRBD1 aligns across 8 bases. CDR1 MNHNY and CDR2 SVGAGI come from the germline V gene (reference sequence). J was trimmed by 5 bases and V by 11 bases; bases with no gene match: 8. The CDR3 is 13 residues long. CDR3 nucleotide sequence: TGTGCCTCGCACCGACAGGGGCATCAGCCCCAGCATTTT. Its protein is CASHRQGHQPQHF.

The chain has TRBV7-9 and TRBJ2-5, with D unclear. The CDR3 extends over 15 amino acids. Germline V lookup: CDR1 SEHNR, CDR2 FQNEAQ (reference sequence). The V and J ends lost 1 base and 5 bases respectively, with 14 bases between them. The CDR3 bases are TGTGCCAGCAGCTTAGGAGAAGGGCAGTGGGAGACCCAGTACTTC. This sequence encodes CASSLGEGQWETQYF.

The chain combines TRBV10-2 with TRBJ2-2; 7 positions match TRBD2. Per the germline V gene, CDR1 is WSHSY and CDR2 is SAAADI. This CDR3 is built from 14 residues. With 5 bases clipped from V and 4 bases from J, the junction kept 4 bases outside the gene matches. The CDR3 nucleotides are TGCGCCAGCAGTCAACTAGCGACCACCGGGGAGCTGTTTTTT. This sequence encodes CASSQLATTGELFF.

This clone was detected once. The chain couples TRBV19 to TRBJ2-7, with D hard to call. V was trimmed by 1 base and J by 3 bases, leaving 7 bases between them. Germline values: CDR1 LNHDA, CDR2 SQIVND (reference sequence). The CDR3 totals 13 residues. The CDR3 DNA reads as TGTGCCAGTAGTATAGGTCAGCACTACGAGCAGTACTTC. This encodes CASSIGQHYEQYF.

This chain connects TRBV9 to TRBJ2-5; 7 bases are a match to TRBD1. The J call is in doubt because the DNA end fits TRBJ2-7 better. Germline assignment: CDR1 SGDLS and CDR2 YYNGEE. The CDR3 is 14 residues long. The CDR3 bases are TGTGCCAGCAGCAGGGGACAGAAGGACTACGAGCAGTACTTC. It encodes CASSRGQKDYEQYF.

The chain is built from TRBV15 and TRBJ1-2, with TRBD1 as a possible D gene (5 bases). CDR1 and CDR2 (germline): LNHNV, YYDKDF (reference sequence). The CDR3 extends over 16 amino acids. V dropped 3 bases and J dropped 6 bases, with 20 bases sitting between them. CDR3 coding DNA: TGTGCCACCAGCAGTCTAAATACAGGAGGGCGGGATGGCTACACCTTC. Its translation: CATSSLNTGGRDGYTF.

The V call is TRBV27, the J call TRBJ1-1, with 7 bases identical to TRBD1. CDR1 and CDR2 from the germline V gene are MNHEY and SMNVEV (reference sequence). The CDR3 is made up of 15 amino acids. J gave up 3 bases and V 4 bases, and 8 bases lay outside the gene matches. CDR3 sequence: CASSSGTAVYTEAFF. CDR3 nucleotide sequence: TGTGCCAGCAGTTCAGGGACAGCGGTTTACACTGAAGCTTTCTTT.

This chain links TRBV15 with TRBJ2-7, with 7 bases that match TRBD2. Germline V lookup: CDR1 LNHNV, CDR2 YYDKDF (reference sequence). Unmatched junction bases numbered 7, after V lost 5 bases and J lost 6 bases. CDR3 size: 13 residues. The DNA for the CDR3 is TGTGCCACCAGCCCAGGCCCGGGGGGCGAGCAGTACTTC. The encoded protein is CATSPGPGGEQYF.